This entry lists 5 T cell receptor beta chains sequenced from one sample in a study of blood T cell repertoires in COVID-19. The data were produced by immunoSEQ multiplex PCR, yet TCRdb's version contains in-frame clones alone and is incomplete. The sample carries 150,000 to 190,000 clones, about 86% recorded once. Sequencing was carried out using PBMCs or T cells enriched from blood (not recorded which). The receptors were sampled from a man aged 50 or older who had recovered from COVID-19.

The chain recombines TRBV29-1 with TRBJ1-2; TRBD1 agrees at 8 bases. This CDR3 has 15 amino acids. V shed 7 bases and J 2 bases; nucleotides not matched to a gene: 12. The germline V gene encodes CDR1 SQVTM and CDR2 ANQGSEA. Here the CDR3 reads CSAPDARQGNYGYTF. CDR3 DNA sequence: TGCAGCGCTCCAGACGCCCGACAGGGGAACTATGGCTACACCTTC.

V usage is TRBV5-1 and J usage is TRBJ2-1; TRBD2 agrees at 8 bases. The CDR3 length is 18 residues. Germline CDR1 reads SGHRS; CDR2 reads YFSETQ. Germline trimming cut 0 bases from V and 4 bases from J; bases unmatched to any gene: 12. The CDR3 is CASSLGAGARGGYNEQFF. CDR3 sequence (DNA): TGCGCCAGCAGCTTGGGAGCGGGGGCCCGAGGGGGATACAATGAGCAGTTCTTC.

CDR3 protein: CASSWADGTGSYEQYF. The CDR3, as DNA: TGTGCCAGCAGTTGGGCCGACGGGACAGGTTCCTACGAGCAGTACTTC. This sequence joins TRBV6-5 and TRBJ2-7, with 8 positions matching TRBD1. The V and J ends lost 4 bases and 1 base, in that order; junction bases with no gene match: 9. The germline gives CDR1 MNHEY, CDR2 SVGAGI. This CDR3 region has 16 residues.

V is TRBV6-5 and J is TRBJ2-3; 7 nucleotides match TRBD1. The V and J ends lost 6 bases and 1 base, in that order; junction bases with no gene match: 7. Germline values: CDR1 MNHEY, CDR2 SVGAGI. This CDR3 has 15 residues. CDR3 in amino acids: CASRRGGAGTDTQYF. The DNA of the CDR3 is TGTGCCAGCAGAAGAGGGGGCGCGGGCACAGATACGCAGTATTTT.

The rearrangement joins TRBV3-1 (or the pseudogene TRBV3-2) to TRBJ2-3; D may be TRBD2 (6 bases). V lost 3 bases to trimming and J lost 3 bases, with 10 bases between them. Germline CDR1 reads LGHDT; CDR2 reads YNNKEL (reference sequence). The length of the CDR3 is 14 residues. The CDR3 reads CASSQTRGTDTQYF. Written as DNA, the CDR3 is TGTGCCAGCAGCCAGACTCGGGGGACAGATACGCAGTATTTT.